A single TCR beta chain is shown here with its context. The antigen it binds to is not known. No quality values exist for individual bases; no much larger clone is one base distant. The data stem from a study of cytomegalovirus exposure and HLA in healthy donors (dated by TCRdb to 2016 to 2017). The study in broad terms: The roughly 650 repertoires of the first cohort and the 120 validation repertoires were produced on the same platform, according to a later analysis. The study was designed to test whether signatures of past pathogen exposure could be identified by cataloging public T cell receptors. The study combined high-throughput TCR immunosequencing, statistical association of individual TCRs with disease status, and machine learning to predict cytomegalovirus infection status. In addition to the first cohort of 666 subjects, a separate validation cohort of some 120 different subjects was used.

The method was the immunoSEQ multiplex PCR assay. In the paper's pipeline: A statistical classification framework was developed to diagnose cytomegalovirus status using the catalog of TCR beta chain sequences. This is the immuneACCESS table as TCRdb keeps it, with only in-frame sequences that have V and J called. A part of the clones is gone; compared with another copy, unresolved V genes explain less than half, and the rest is unexplained. Clone size and V and J calls were adopted from that table, with D and trimming inferred from the DNA. This sample holds about 360,000 clones; 70% to 90% were observed only once. The ten most abundant clones make up 0.65% to 0.95% of the sample. The full study reports these points: In the study, around 160 TCR beta chains were listed as associated with cytomegalovirus. All 130 or so repertoires were used to score co-occurrence in the validation cohort in a later analysis, because that analysis had no HLA typing for the cohort. Most TCR sequences were seen in very few donors, while some public TCRs were found in many individuals. In a later analysis, TCRs clustered in the first cohort were found to also tend to co-occur in the roughly 120 validation repertoires, with 85% to 95% of cluster scores above 0. In vitro tests confirmed that three of the cytomegalovirus-associated TCR beta chains recognize cytomegalovirus antigens. According to the authors, the approach could potentially be generalized to other disease states and immunological phenotypes. The classifier was reported to diagnose cytomegalovirus status with high specificity and sensitivity in both the original cohort and the validation cohort.

The donors belonged to the validation cohort of around 120 subjects, which was separate from the roughly 670-subject first cohort. The TCR originated in a woman under 30 in good health and CMV-seronegative. The sample consisted of PBMCs.

The CDR3 is CASSADRAQNTEAFF. The DNA is as follows: TGCGCCAGCAGCGCGGACAGGGCCCAGAACACTGAAGCTTTCTTT. The rearrangement combines TRBV4-1 with TRBJ1-1; 8 of the junction bases match TRBD1. The CDR1 and CDR2 encoded by the germline V gene are MGHRA and YSYEKL. The CDR3 sequence holds 15 residues, the cysteine and phenylalanine included. The read is trimmed to its CDR3 DNA, 45 bases read in frame from base 1. Trimming removed 5 bases from V and 1 base from J; the gene matches leave 6 bases unexplained.